Following are 13 T cell receptor beta chains from one sample sequenced in a study of T cell repertoires in cytomegalovirus infection. Their cognate antigens are unknown. TCRdb passed the reads through MiXCR, listing each CDR3 protein once. The sample consists of around 130,000 distinct CDR3 sequences, approximately 24% of them appearing once. The sequenced sample consisted of PBMCs, sequenced either directly or after in vitro stimulation (not recorded which). All receptors derive from a human donor in good health (CMV status not recorded). Some clones in this sample may be carry-over from other donors' samples.

This chain uses TRBV19 with TRBJ1-1, with 8 bases fitting TRBD1. Germline V gene sequence: CDR1 LNHDA, CDR2 SQIVND (reference sequence). Trimming at V came to 6 bases and at J to 3 bases, leaving 12 bases not matched to a gene. There are 16 residues in the CDR3. CDR3 protein: CASRTSSRGLYTEAFF. CDR3 DNA sequence: TGTGCCAGTAGGACATCGAGCAGGGGGCTTTACACTGAAGCTTTCTTT.

The chain has TRBV24-1 and TRBJ2-1; perhaps TRBD1 as D (6 bases). CDR3 length: 19 residues. Trimming took off 0 bases at V and 0 bases at J, with 17 bases between the two ends. Germline V gene data show CDR1 as KGHDR and CDR2 as SFDVKD. The CDR3 sequence: CATSDLRRTESISYNEQFF. CDR3 sequence (DNA): TGTGCCACCAGTGATTTGCGGAGGACAGAATCAATCTCCTACAATGAGCAGTTCTTC.

This clonotype was counted at least ten times. The chain uses TRBV6-1 and TRBJ2-7; D not certain. The V and J ends lost 6 bases and 6 bases respectively, with 15 bases between them. CDR3 length: 13 residues. The germline CDR1 and CDR2 sequences are MNHNS and SASEGT. Here the CDR3 DNA reads TGTGCCAGCAGGCTCGTCCCGTTTGGCGAGCAGTACGTC. It translates to CASRLVPFGEQYV.

There are many counts of this clonotype. The chain joins TRBV28 to TRBJ2-7, with no clear D. CDR3 length equals 12 residues. Trimming removed 6 bases at V and 0 bases at J, with 6 bases between. CDR1 and CDR2 from the germline V gene are MDHEN and SYDVKM. The CDR3 coding sequence is TGTGCCAGCAGCTCCGGCTCCTACGAGCAGTACTTC. Translated, it gives CASSSGSYEQYF. The full variable domain, rest sourced from reference TRBV28 and TRBJ2-7, is DVKVTQSSRYLVKRTGEKVFLECVQDMDHENMFWYRQDPGLGLRLIYFSYDVKMKEKGDIPEGYSVSREKKERFSLILESASTNQTSMYLCASSSGSYEQYFGPGTRLTVT.

A few counts support this clonotype. The genes are TRBV6-6 and TRBJ2-3; TRBD2 aligns across 11 bases. After removal of 2 bases from V and 3 bases from J, the junction contained 10 bases not matched to a gene. The CDR3 runs 18 residues. The V gene's germline CDR1 is MNHNY and CDR2 SVGAGI (reference sequence). The CDR3 sequence is CASSYASLLAGATDTQYF. CDR3 in DNA: TGTGCCAGCAGTTACGCCAGCCTACTAGCGGGAGCAACAGATACGCAGTATTTT.

V is TRBV20-1 and J is TRBJ1-2; weak D call: TRBD1 (6 bases). This CDR3 contains 12 residues. Germline V gives CDR1 DFQATT, CDR2 SNEGSKA (reference sequence). With 1 base removed from V and 8 bases from J, the gap between germline ends came to 11 bases. Written as DNA, the CDR3 is TGCAGTGCTAGAGTGAAACAGGGAGGCTACACCTTC. Encoded protein: CSARVKQGGYTF.

This clonotype was counted ten times or more. This rearrangement joins TRBV4-3 to TRBJ2-7; TRBD1 matches 8 bases. CDR1 is LGHNA and CDR2 is YSLEER in the germline V gene. Trimming at V came to 3 bases and at J to 6 bases, leaving 13 bases not matched to a gene. This CDR3 is 16 amino acids long. CDR3 protein: CASSHYHGQGVGEQYF. CDR3 bases: TGCGCCAGCAGCCACTATCACGGACAGGGTGTAGGCGAGCAGTACTTC.

This clonotype was observed a few times. The CDR3 is CASRFQGARNTIYF. The CDR3 region has the DNA TGTGCCAGCAGATTCCAGGGGGCAAGGAACACCATATATTTT. This rearrangement joins TRBV12-3 or TRBV12-4 to TRBJ1-3; 8 nucleotides agree with TRBD1. The CDR3 sequence is 14 residues long. V gave up 6 bases and J gave up 7 bases; unmatched junction bases: 8.

Only a few counts were recorded for this clonotype. The rearrangement uses TRBV11-2 and TRBJ1-2; D gene uncertain. Trimming shortened V by 2 bases and J by 7 bases, and 20 bases separated the two germline ends. There are 16 residues in the CDR3. CDR1 and CDR2 from the germline V gene are SGHAT and FQNNGV. The CDR3 loop reads CASSLNRHLNLGGYTF. The DNA of the CDR3 is TGTGCCAGCAGCTTAAATCGACACCTAAACCTGGGTGGCTACACCTTC.

CDR3 DNA sequence: TGTGCCAGCAGCCATGAGGGCCTTTTCGCGTCACCCCTCCACTTT. Translation: CASSHEGLFASPLHF. This chain joins TRBV12-3 or TRBV12-4 and TRBJ1-6; D not certain. Trimming shortened V by 6 bases and J by 10 bases, and 19 bases separated the two germline ends. The CDR3 is 15 residues long.

This clonotype was detected many times. The chain joins TRBV7-2 to TRBJ2-3; D might be TRBD2 (5 bases). The CDR3 covers 15 residues. Germline V CDR1 and CDR2: SGHTA, FQGNSA. The ends were cut back, 7 bases at V and 2 bases at J, with 16 bases in the middle. CDR3 region: CASTAGLQHTDTQYF. The CDR3 DNA reads as TGTGCCAGCACCGCCGGACTTCAACACACAGATACGCAGTATTTT.

This chain uses TRBV5-1 with TRBJ1-1; 7 bases map to TRBD1. The CDR3 is 16 residues long. With V trimmed by 0 bases and J by 4 bases, 9 bases remained unmatched. Germline values: CDR1 SGHRS, CDR2 YFSETQ. The CDR3 DNA is TGCGCCAGCAGCTTGGAACAGGGGAATGGTGGCACTGAAGCTTTCTTT. Amino acids: CASSLEQGNGGTEAFF.

The sample holds a few counts of this clonotype. The rearrangement joins TRBV6-2 or TRBV6-3 to TRBJ1-2; D remains unclear. V dropped 6 bases and J dropped 4 bases, with 15 bases sitting between them. The length of the CDR3 is 14 residues. Germline loops: CDR1 MNHEY, CDR2 SVGEGT. The CDR3 DNA reads TGTGCCAGCAGAGGCGTCATGGAGGCCTATGGCTACACCTTC. Protein sequence: CASRGVMEAYGYTF.